The clone carrying this TCR beta chain was recorded only once. Its antigen is currently unknown. The data originate from a study of T cell responses to AZD1222 COVID-19 vaccine. Germline CDR1 reads LNHDA; CDR2 reads SQIVND (reference sequence). The ends were cut back, 5 bases at V and 3 bases at J, with 7 bases in the middle. The CDR3 length is 12 residues. Study-level results: White British ancestry dominated among donors, who included more females, and clonal diversity was possibly underestimated. The peak T cell response came first, and repertoires were sampled only after it. Spike-specific TCR breadth and depth rose after two AZD1222 doses.

The method was immunoSEQ multiplex PCR; TCRdb's version includes in-frame clones alone and lacks a portion of them. Seen here are approximately 100,000 clones, about 90% observed once, and the top ten hold around 7.6%. Pooling was applied to second doses at about 4 or about 12 weeks. The J gene is TRBJ2-5, the V gene TRBV19, with a possible D match to TRBD1 (5 bases). Sequencing used peripheral blood, obtained 28 days after the second AZD1222 dose. The TCR sequence derives from an adult who received the AZD1222 COVID-19 vaccine. Written as DNA, the CDR3 is TGTGCCAGTAGTGGGGCAGAAGAGACCCAGTACTTC. Translating it yields CASSGAEETQYF.